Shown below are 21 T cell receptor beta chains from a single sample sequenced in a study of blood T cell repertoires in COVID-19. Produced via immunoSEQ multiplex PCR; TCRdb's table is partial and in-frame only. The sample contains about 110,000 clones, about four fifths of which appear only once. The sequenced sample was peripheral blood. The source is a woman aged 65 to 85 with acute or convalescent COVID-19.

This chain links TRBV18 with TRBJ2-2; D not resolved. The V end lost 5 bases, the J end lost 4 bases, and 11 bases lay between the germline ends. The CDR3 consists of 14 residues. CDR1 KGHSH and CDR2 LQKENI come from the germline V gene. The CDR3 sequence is CASSAQARTGELFF. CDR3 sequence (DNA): TGTGCCAGCTCAGCCCAGGCCCGCACCGGGGAGCTGTTTTTT.

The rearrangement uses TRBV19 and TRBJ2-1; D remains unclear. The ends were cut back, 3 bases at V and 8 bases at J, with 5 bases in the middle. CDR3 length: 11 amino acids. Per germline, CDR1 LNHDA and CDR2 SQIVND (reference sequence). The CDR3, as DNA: TGTGCCAGTAGTATCCCCGATGAGCAGTTCTTC. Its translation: CASSIPDEQFF.

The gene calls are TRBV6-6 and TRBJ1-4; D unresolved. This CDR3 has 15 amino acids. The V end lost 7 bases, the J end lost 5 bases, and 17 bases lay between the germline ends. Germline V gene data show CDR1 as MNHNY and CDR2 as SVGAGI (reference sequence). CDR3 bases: TGTGCCAGCACAGTCCCGTCCCTCCCGAATGAAAAACTGTTTTTT. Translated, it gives CASTVPSLPNEKLFF.

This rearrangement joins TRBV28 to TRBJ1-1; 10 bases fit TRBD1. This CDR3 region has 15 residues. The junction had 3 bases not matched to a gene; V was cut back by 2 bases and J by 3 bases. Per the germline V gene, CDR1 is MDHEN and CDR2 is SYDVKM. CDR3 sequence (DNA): TGTGCCAGCAGTTTAGGAGGACAGGGGGACACTGAAGCTTTCTTT. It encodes CASSLGGQGDTEAFF.

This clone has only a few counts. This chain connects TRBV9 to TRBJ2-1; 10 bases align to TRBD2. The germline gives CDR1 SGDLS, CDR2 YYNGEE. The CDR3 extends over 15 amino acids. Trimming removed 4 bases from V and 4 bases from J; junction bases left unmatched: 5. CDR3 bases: TGTGCCAGCAGCACAACTAGCGGGACTTACAATGAGCAGTTCTTC. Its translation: CASSTTSGTYNEQFF.

The CDR3 DNA sequence: TGTGCCAGCAGCCAAGACGTCCAGCCCCAGCATTTT. It yields the protein CASSQDVQPQHF. The chain combines TRBV3-1 (or the pseudogene TRBV3-2) with TRBJ1-5; no clear D. V shed 0 bases and J shed 7 bases, with 4 bases lying between them. The CDR3 loop spans 12 amino acids. In germline, CDR1 is LGHDT, CDR2 YNNKEL (reference sequence).

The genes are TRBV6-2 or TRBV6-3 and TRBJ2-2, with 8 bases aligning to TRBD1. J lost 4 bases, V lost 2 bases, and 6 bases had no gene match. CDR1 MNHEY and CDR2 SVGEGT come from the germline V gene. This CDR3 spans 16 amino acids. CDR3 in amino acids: CASSYPPGGLTGELFF. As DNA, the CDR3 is TGTGCCAGCAGTTACCCACCAGGGGGCCTCACCGGGGAGCTGTTTTTT.

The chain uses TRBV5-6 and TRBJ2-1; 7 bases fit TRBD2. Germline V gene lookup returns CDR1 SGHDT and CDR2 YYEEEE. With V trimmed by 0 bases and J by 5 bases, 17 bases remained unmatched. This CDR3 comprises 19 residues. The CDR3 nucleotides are TGTGCCAGCAGCTTGGGACGGAAACGCGGGAGAAGTACTAACAATGAGCAGTTCTTC. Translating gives CASSLGRKRGRSTNNEQFF.

CDR3 in amino acids: CASSPQVWSLNEVQYF. The CDR3 coding sequence is TGTGCCAGTAGTCCCCAAGTTTGGAGTCTCAACGAAGTGCAGTACTTC. V and J are TRBV19 and TRBJ2-7, with D unclear. CDR1 LNHDA and CDR2 SQIVND come from the germline V gene (reference sequence). CDR3 length equals 16 residues. V lost 5 bases and J 9 bases, leaving 26 bases between the germline ends. Based on the CDR3 plus reference TRBV19 and TRBJ2-7, the full variable domain is DGGITQSPKYLFRKEGQNVTLSCEQNLNHDAMYWYRQDPGQGLRLIYYSQIVNDFQKGDIAEGYSVSREKKESFPLTVTSAQKNPTAFYLCASSPQVWSLNEVQYFGPGTRLTVT.

The CDR3 here is CASSFGGNSPLHF. CDR3 nucleotides: TGTGCCAGCAGCTTCGGGGGTAATTCACCCCTCCACTTT. The chain recombines TRBV5-6 with TRBJ1-6, with a possible D match to TRBD1 (5 bases). Germline CDR1 SGHDT, CDR2 YYEEEE. The CDR3 is made up of 13 amino acids. Trimming removed 2 bases from V and 6 bases from J, with 6 bases in between.

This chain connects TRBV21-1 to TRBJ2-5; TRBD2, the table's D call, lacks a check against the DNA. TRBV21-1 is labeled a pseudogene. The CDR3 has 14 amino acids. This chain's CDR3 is CASSKERYQETQYF. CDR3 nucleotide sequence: TGTGCCAGCAGCAAAGAGCGGTACCAAGAGACCCAGTACTTC.

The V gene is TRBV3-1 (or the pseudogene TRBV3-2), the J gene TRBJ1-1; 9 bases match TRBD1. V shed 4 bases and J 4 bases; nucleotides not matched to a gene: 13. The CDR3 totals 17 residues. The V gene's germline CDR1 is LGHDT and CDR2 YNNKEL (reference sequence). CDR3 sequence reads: CASSPFGDRVSGTEAFF. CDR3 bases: TGTGCCAGCAGCCCCTTCGGGGACAGGGTATCGGGCACTGAAGCTTTCTTT.

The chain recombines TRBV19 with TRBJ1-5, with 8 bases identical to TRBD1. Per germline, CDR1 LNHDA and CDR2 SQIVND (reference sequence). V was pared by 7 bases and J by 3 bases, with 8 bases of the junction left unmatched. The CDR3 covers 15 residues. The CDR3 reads CASTLDRGPNQPQHF. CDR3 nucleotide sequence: TGTGCCAGTACCTTAGACAGGGGTCCCAATCAGCCCCAGCATTTT.

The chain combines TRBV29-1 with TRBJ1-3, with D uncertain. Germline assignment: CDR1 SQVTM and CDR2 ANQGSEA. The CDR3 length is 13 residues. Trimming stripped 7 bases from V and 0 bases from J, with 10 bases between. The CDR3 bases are TGCAGCGCCGAACAGAACTCTGGAAACACCATATATTTT. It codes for CSAEQNSGNTIYF.

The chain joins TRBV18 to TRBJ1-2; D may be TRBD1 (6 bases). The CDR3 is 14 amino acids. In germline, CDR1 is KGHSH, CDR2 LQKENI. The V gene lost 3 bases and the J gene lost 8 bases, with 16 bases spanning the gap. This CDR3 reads CASSPSMGAGGYTF. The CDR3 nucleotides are TGTGCCAGCTCACCCTCCATGGGGGCTGGGGGCTACACCTTC.

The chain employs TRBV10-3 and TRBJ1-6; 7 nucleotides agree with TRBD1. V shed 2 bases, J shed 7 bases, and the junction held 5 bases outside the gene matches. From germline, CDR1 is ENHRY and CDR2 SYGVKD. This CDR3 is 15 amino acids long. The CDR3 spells CAISETRDSNSPLHF. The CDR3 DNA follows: TGTGCCATCAGTGAGACCCGGGACAGCAATTCACCCCTCCACTTT.

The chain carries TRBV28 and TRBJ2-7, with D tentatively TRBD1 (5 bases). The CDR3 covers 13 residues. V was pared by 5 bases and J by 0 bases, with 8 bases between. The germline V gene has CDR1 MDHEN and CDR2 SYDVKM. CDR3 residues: CASSQDTSYEQYV. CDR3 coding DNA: TGTGCCAGCAGTCAGGACACCTCCTACGAGCAGTACGTC.

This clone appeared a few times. DNA for the CDR3: TGTGCCAGCAGCCCGACTGTCGGCTATGGCTACACCTTC. Protein product: CASSPTVGYGYTF. The chain uses TRBV7-9 and TRBJ1-2; D remains ambiguous. The V gene's germline CDR1 is SEHNR and CDR2 FQNEAQ (reference sequence). V was pared by 5 bases and J by 4 bases, with 11 bases between. This CDR3 comprises 13 residues.

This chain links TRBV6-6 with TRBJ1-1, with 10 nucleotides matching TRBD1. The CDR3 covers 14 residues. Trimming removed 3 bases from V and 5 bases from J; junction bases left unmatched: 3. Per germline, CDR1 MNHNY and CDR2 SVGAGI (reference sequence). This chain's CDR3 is CASSYDRGRTEAFF. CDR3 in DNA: TGTGCCAGCAGTTATGACAGGGGGCGGACTGAAGCTTTCTTT.

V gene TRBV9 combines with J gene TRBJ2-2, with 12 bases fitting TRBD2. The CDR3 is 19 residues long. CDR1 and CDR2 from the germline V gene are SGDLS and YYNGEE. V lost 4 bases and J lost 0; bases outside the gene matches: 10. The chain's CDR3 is CASSSTLAGGLSNTGELFF. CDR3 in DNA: TGTGCCAGCAGCTCCACCCTAGCGGGGGGGCTCTCGAACACCGGGGAGCTGTTTTTT. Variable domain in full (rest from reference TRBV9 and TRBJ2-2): DSGVTQTPKHLITATGQRVTLRCSPRSGDLSVYWYQQSLDQGLQFLIQYYNGEERAKGNILERFSAQQFPDLHSELNLSSLELGDSALYFCASSSTLAGGLSNTGELFFGEGSRLTVL.

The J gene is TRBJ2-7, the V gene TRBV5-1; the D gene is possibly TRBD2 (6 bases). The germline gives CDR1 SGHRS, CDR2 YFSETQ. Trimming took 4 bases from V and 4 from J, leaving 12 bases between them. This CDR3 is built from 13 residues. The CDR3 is CASSNRGDYEQYF. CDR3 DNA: TGCGCCAGCAGCAACCGCGGGGATTACGAGCAGTACTTC.